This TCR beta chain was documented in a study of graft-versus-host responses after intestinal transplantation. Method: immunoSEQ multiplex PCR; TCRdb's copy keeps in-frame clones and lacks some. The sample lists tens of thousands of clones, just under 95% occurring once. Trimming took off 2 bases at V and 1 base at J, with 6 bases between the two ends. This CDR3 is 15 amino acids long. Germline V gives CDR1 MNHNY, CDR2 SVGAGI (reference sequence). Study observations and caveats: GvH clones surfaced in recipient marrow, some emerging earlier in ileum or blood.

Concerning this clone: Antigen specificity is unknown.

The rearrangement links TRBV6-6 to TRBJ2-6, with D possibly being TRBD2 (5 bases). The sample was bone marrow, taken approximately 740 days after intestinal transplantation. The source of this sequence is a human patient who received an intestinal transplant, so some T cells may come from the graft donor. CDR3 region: CASSYTGSGANVLTF. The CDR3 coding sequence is TGTGCCAGCAGTTACACGGGGTCTGGGGCCAACGTCCTGACTTTC.